This TCR beta chain is from a study of blood T cell repertoires in COVID-19. Overall study: Italy, Spain and the United States were the sources of the convalescent and acute COVID-19 samples. From T cells, B-cell-depleted T cells, or PBMCs came the material, which was cDNA or gDNA.

Germline V CDR1 and CDR2: SGHAT, FQNNGV. The V end was cut by 5 bases, the J end by 13 bases, with 20 bases between. The CDR3 is 13 amino acids. Authors' processing steps: Scientists estimated how many nucleated cells there were by amplifying reference gene primers. Here immunoSEQ multiplex PCR was the method, and the copy in TCRdb shows in-frame clones only, minus some. V and J calls and clone size are those listed in that table; D and trimming were worked out from the DNA. The data show 95,000 to 130,000 clones, around nine tenths seen once. The source is a human donor with active COVID-19. The donor label of this sample is uncertain. The gene calls are TRBV11-2 and TRBJ1-2, with a weak D call TRBD1 (6 bases). The sample consisted of peripheral blood. The CDR3 protein is CASSPRQGRLSTF. The CDR3 nucleotides read TGTGCCAGCAGCCCCCGGCAGGGGCGACTTTCCACCTTC. The full variable domain, rest sourced from reference TRBV11-2 and TRBJ1-2, is EAGVAQSPRYKIIEKRQSVAFWCNPISGHATLYWYQQILGQGPKLLIQFQNNGVVDDSQLPKDRFSAERLKGVDSTLKIQPAKLEDSAVYLCASSPRQGRLSTFGSGTRLTVV.